The present entry profiles one T cell receptor (beta chain) with its context. As yet, its antigen is unknown. CDR1 is MNHEY and CDR2 is SVGEGT in the germline V gene. This CDR3 is built from 12 residues. Trimming cost V 6 bases and J 11 bases, with 14 bases left between them. The data are from a study of CD8 T cells in Susac syndrome. The study's findings and limits: An acknowledgment was made by the study that its TCR sequencing and HLA analysis involved relatively few individuals.

RNA in amounts of about 0.5 to 1 ug was reverse transcribed with random hexamers. Multiplex PCR with immunoSEQ amplified the TCR beta CDR3 across 54 Vbeta and 13 Jbeta. One entry per CDR3 protein results from TCRdb running MiXCR on the immunoSEQ multiplex PCR reads. Of over 100,000 distinct CDR3 sequences in the sample, less than 97% were seen once. The gene calls are TRBV6-2 or TRBV6-3 and TRBJ1-5; the D gene is possibly TRBD1 (5 bases). This receptor was identified in a human donor in good health. Sequenced input: CD4+ T cells from PBMCs. CDR3 residues: CASRDTVGSQHF. CDR3 sequence (DNA): TGTGCCAGCAGGGACACGGTCGGTTCCCAGCATTTT.